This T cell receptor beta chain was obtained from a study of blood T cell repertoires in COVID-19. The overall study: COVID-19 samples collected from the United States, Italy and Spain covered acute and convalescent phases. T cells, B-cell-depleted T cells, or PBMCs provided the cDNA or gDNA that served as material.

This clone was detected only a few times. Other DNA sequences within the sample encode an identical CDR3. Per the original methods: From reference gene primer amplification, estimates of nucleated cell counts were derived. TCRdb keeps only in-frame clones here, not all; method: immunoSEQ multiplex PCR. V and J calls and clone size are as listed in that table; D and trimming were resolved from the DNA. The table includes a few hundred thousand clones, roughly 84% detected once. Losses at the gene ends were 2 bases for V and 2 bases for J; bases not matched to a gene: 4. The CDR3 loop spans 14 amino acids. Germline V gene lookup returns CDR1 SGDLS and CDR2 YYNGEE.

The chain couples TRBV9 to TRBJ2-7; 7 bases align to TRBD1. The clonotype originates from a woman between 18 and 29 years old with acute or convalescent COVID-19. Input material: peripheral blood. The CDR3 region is CASSVTGDPYEQYF. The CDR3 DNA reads TGTGCCAGCAGCGTCACAGGGGATCCCTACGAGCAGTACTTC.